This T cell receptor (beta chain) stems from a study of tumor-infiltrating lymphocytes in primary liver carcinoma (dated by TCRdb to 2017 to 2019). In the study overall: Of the five patients, three men and two women aged 30 to 69 years, four had hepatocellular carcinoma and one had combined HCC and intrahepatic cholangiocarcinoma. The five patients had tumors of stage T1-T3 N0M0, with maximum diameters ranging from about 4 to 11 cm. Each sample produced roughly 3.5 to 7.5 million productive TCRbeta reads, and read depth showed no significant difference between tissue types. For each liver tumor, the study sampled five regions along with adjacent normal tissue and blood, and applied TCRbeta repertoire sequencing, expression microarrays and whole-exome sequencing. A total of 35 specimens from 5 patients went through TCRbeta repertoire sequencing, namely 25 tumor regions, 5 adjacent noncancerous liver tissues and 5 peripheral blood samples. Agilent mRNA microarray profiling was performed on the approximately 25 tumor region samples to relate TCRbeta repertoire diversity to the local molecular phenotype. High reproducibility was observed for the technical replicate repertoires, with mean shared-clone rates approximately 0.9 and correlation coefficients above 0.98. General conclusions and limits of the study: With just four to six patients in the study, the authors point out that the findings should be validated in a larger study. Comparison of CD4+ and CD8+ T cell repertoires was precluded by the use of bulk unsorted samples. Just about 8-25% of top clones turned up in all five regions of a tumor, which suggests spatial heterogeneity among tumor-infiltrating T cells. Pairs of tumor regions showed greater repertoire overlap (mean about 35%) than tumor-adjacent pairs (roughly 17%) or tumor-blood pairs (roughly 15%), which is consistent with antigen-driven expansion. A significantly larger repertoire fraction was made up by the top 250 clones in tumors than in blood (p = 0.039). Because only the TCR beta chain was sequenced and unpaired alpha chains were not captured, true repertoire diversity is likely underestimated.

At least ten counts were recorded for this clonotype. Its cognate antigen has yet to be identified. No qualities accompany the bases; no much larger clone lies one base away. TCRbeta-specific cDNA was reverse-transcribed from 500 ng total RNA using a constant-region primer and ProtoScript II reverse transcriptase. Construction of the TCRbeta libraries relied on three nested rounds of multiplex PCR, following a slightly modified ARM-PCR procedure. Multiplex TRBV1-TRBV30 forward primers and a Cbeta reverse primer were used in the first two PCR rounds, each of which was run for around 9 cycles. Sample barcodes and Illumina adapters were attached in a final 25-cycle PCR using Deep VentR polymerase. Before sequencing, amplicons of 200-500 bp were gel-purified using a QIAquick gel extraction kit. An Illumina HiSeq 2500 was used to sequence the TCRbeta amplicons with 250-bp paired-end reads. The original methods were these. Trimmomatic v0.33 was used to quality-trim the reads, and FLASH v1.2.11 was used to merge paired reads so that full CDR3 sequences could be recovered. V, D and J germline segments were assigned to the rearranged TCRbeta sequences using MiGEC v1.2.1b. Clonotype statistics and Shannon-Wiener diversity indices were computed with VDJtools v1.0.0. To reduce sampling bias, subsequent analyses other than the diversity analysis used only the 250 most abundant clonotypes in each sample. The public reads were quality trimmed at Q25 with fastp and then assembled into clones with MiXCR by TCRdb, keeping productive beta chains. Each CDR3 protein gets just one entry, which takes the most common genes and DNA from the rows behind it. These V and J calls originate from TCRdb's pipeline instead of the authors' own analysis. Counted in this sample were 100,000 to 150,000 distinct CDR3 sequences; 64% of them appeared once. Approximately 8% of the sample lies in the top ten.

CDR1 is given as SQVTM and CDR2 as ANQGSEA, both from the germline V gene. There are 14 amino acids in the CDR3, from cysteine to phenylalanine inclusive. The only DNA kept is the CDR3, 42 bases in frame from the first base. Relative to germline, V is missing 4 bases and J is missing 11 bases, with 16 bases of the junction outside any gene match. Without any cell sorting, total RNA and DNA were extracted together from around 18-30 mg of bulk tissue using the AllPrep DNA/RNA mini kit. Surgical resection was performed in China between late 2015 and 2016 on a handful of patients with histopathologically diagnosed primary liver carcinoma. At the time of sampling, the patients were treatment-naive and had chronic HBV infection. Five spatially separated regions were sampled per tumor: superior, inferior, left-lateral and right-lateral poles, plus the tumor centre. More than 80% viable tumor cells were found by histology in every tumor sample. Fresh tumor and adjacent tissue pieces were bisected, with one half stored in RNAlater at -80 degrees C and the other half sent for histology.

The chain is made from TRBV29-1 and TRBJ1-1; 7 nucleotides in the junction match TRBD1. The sample comprised liver tumor tissue from sampling region 3. The sample's cell subset or site label, decoded: tumor region T3, left-lateral pole. This TCR derives from a woman in her fifties or sixties with primary liver carcinoma and hepatitis B virus infection. The CDR3 corresponds to CSVGIGTVKSWAFF. The base sequence is TGCAGCGTTGGTATTGGGACAGTAAAATCGTGGGCTTTCTTT. Joined to the reference TRBV29-1 and TRBJ1-1 proteins, this CDR3 gives the full variable domain: SAVISQKPSRDICQRGTSLTIQCQVDSQVTMMFWYRQQPGQSLTLIATANQGSEATYESGFVIDKFPISRPNLTFSTLTVSNMSPEDSSIYLCSVGIGTVKSWAFFGQGTRLTVV.